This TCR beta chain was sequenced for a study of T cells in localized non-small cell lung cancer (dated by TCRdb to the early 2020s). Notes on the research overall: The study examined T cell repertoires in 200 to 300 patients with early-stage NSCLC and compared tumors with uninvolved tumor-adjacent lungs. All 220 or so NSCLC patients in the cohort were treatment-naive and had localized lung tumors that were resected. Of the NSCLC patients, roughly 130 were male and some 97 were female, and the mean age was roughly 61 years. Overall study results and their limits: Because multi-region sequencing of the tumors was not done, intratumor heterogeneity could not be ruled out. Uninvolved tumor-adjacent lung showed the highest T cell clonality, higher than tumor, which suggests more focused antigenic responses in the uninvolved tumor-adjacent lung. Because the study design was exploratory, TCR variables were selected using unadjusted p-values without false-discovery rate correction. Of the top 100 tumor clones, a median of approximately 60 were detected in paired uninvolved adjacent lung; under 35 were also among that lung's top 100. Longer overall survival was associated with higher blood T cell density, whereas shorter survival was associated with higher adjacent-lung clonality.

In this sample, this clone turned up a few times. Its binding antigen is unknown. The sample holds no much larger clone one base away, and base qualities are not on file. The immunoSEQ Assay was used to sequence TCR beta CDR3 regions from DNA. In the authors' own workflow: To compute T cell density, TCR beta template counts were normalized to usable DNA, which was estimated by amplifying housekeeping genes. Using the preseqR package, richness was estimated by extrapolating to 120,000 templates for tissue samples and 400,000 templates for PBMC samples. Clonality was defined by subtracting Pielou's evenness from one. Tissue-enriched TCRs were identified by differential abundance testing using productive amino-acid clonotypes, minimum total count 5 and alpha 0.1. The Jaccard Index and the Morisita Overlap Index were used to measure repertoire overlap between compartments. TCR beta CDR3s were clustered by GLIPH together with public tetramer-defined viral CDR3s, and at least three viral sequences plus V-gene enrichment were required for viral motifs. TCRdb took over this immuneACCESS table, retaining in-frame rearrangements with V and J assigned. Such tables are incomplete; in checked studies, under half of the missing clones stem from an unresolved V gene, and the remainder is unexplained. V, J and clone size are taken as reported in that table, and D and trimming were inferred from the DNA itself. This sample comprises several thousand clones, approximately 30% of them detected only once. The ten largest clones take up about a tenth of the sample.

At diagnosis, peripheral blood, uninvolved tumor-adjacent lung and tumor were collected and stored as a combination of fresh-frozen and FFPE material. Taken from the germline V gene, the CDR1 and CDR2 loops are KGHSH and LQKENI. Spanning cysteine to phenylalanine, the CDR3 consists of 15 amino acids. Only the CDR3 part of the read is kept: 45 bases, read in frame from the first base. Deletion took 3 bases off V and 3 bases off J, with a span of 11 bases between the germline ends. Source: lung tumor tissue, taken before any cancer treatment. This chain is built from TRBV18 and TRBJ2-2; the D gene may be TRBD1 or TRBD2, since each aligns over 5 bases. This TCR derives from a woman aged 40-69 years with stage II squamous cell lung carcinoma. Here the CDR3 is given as CASSPWDGDTGELFF. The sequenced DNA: TGTGCCAGCTCACCCTGGGACGGAGACACCGGGGAGCTGTTTTTT.